Detailed here is one T cell receptor beta chain. The antigen is unknown. This sample is drawn from a study of T cells in localized non-small cell lung cancer. This CDR3 has 14 amino acids. Germline-derived CDR1 and CDR2 are MNHEY and SVGAGI. Trimming took 8 bases from V and 8 from J, leaving 18 bases between them. General study points: The highest T cell clonality was in uninvolved adjacent lung, above tumor. The study sequenced only one region of the tumor. As a result, intratumor heterogeneity could not be excluded and remains possible.

The protocol was immunoSEQ multiplex PCR, while the TCRdb copy is restricted to in-frame clones and leaves out a portion. The sample yields some 64,000 clones, roughly 81% seen once. The sample here was PBMCs, taken before any cancer treatment. The receptor's source is a man aged 40 to 70 with stage II lung adenocarcinoma. The J gene is TRBJ1-4, the V gene TRBV6-5; D is possibly TRBD1 (5 bases). For the CDR3, the DNA is TGTGCCAGCGCCTGGGACGCTCAGGGCGAAAAACTGTTTTTT. This translates into CASAWDAQGEKLFF.